Here is one T cell receptor (beta chain) with its context. Sequenced by immunoSEQ multiplex PCR; TCRdb stores in-frame clones only, minus some. The data hold tens of thousands of clones, with around 94% observed a single time. This entry is derived from a study of T cell changes during pregnancy in multiple sclerosis. J gave up 5 bases and V 2 bases, and 8 bases lay outside the gene matches. From germline, CDR1 is SGHTA and CDR2 FQGTGA. There are 16 residues in the CDR3. The receptor's source is a female donor in good health, enrolled as a control in a pregnancy study. The sequenced sample was CD4+ T cells from peripheral blood mononuclear cells, obtained in the second trimester of pregnancy. The J gene is TRBJ2-2, the V gene TRBV7-3; TRBD1 matches 7 bases. The CDR3 sequence is CASSLEGAARTGELFF. Written as DNA, the CDR3 is TGTGCCAGCAGCTTAGAGGGGGCGGCAAGGACCGGGGAGCTGTTTTTT.